In this sample, the clone carrying this T cell receptor (beta chain) turned up once. Its antigen remains unknown. The PCR used 60 V beta and 13 J beta primers. TCRdb keeps only in-frame clones here, not all; method: immunoSEQ multiplex PCR. The sample yields about 110,000 clones, almost 90% seen once. Time point specified: after dendritic cell vaccination, including at tumor progression/relapse. The CDR3 length is 17 residues. V trimming: 1 base; J trimming: 4 bases; junction bases outside the gene matches: 10. Germline-derived CDR1 and CDR2 are SGHVS and FNYEAQ. The sample belongs to a study of glioma-infiltrating T cells after dendritic cell vaccination. Study summary: Patients received autologous tumor lysate-pulsed dendritic cell vaccination between the early 2000s and the early 2010s. Dendritic cells derived from monocytes and pulsed with autologous tumor lysate formed the vaccine.

Broader study findings: Complete blood and tumor specimen sets were limited to few patients.

This TCR was sampled from a human donor with glioblastoma. The sample in question was blood, obtained after dendritic cell vaccination. V is TRBV7-6 and J is TRBJ1-2, with 9 bases aligning to TRBD1. This CDR3 is CASSLEAGQGVGYGYTF. The CDR3, as DNA: TGTGCCAGCAGCTTAGAGGCGGGACAGGGCGTGGGCTATGGCTACACCTTC.